Each of the 7 T cell receptor beta chains below was sequenced from the same sample in a study of memory CD4+ T cells and cytomegalovirus serostatus. Single viable CD3+CD4+CD8-CD45RO+ cells were sorted as the memory CD4+ T cells. The data were produced by immunoSEQ multiplex PCR, yet TCRdb's version contains in-frame clones alone and is incomplete. The sample records some 46,000 clones, 79% being singletons. The sequencing input was memory CD4+ T cells from blood. These receptors were taken from an adult in good health and CMV-seronegative.

This clone was found a few times. V gene TRBV5-4 combines with J gene TRBJ1-2; D is unclear. CDR1 SGHNT and CDR2 YYREEE come from the germline V gene (reference sequence). V gave up 4 bases and J gave up 4 bases, with 17 bases separating them. CDR3 length: 15 amino acids. The CDR3 nucleotides read TGTGCCAGCAGCCCTCCTGGCCGACACGCCTATGGCTACACCTTC. This codes for CASSPPGRHAYGYTF. Drawing the rest from reference TRBV5-4 and TRBJ1-2, the complete variable domain is ETGVTQSPTHLIKTRGQQVTLRCSSQSGHNTVSWYQQALGQGPQFIFQYYREEENGRGNFPPRFSGLQFPNYSSELNVNALELDDSALYLCASSPPGRHAYGYTFGSGTRLTVV.

The chain recombines TRBV6-5 with TRBJ1-1; maybe TRBD1 (5 bases). CDR1 is MNHEY and CDR2 is SVGAGI in the germline V gene. V was cut by 0 bases and J by 3 bases, with 11 bases left in between. The CDR3 runs to 15 residues. The CDR3 loop reads CASSYSAGSDTEAFF. DNA for the CDR3: TGTGCCAGCAGTTACTCGGCAGGGTCGGACACTGAAGCTTTCTTT.

The rearrangement uses TRBV7-2 and TRBJ1-2; D not certain. The CDR3 is 14 residues long. V gave up 5 bases and J gave up 4 bases, with 14 bases separating them. CDR1 SGHTA and CDR2 FQGNSA come from the germline V gene. The CDR3 coding sequence is TGTGCCAGCAGCCCTAGGACGGCGATCTATGGCTACACCTTC. Translation gives CASSPRTAIYGYTF.

In DNA, the CDR3 is TGCGCCAGCAGCTCGCAGCCACTCGGGACAGGTTACGAGCAGTACTTC. Translated, it gives CASSSQPLGTGYEQYF. The rearrangement links TRBV5-1 to TRBJ2-7, with 8 positions matching TRBD1. The trim removed 3 bases at V and 4 bases at J, leaving 12 bases unmatched. The CDR3 spans 16 residues. CDR1 is SGHRS, CDR2 YFSETQ, per germline.

The J gene is TRBJ2-7, the V gene TRBV5-5, with 13 bases matching TRBD2. The CDR3 loop spans 15 amino acids. The junction had 0 bases not matched to a gene; V was cut back by 0 bases and J by 3 bases. Germline values: CDR1 SGHKS, CDR2 YYEKEE (reference sequence). The CDR3, as DNA: TGTGCCAGCAGCTTGGGACTAGCGGGAGGCTACGAGCAGTACTTC. Protein: CASSLGLAGGYEQYF.

The V call is TRBV29-1, the J call TRBJ1-1; 8 nucleotides match TRBD1. This CDR3 has 14 amino acids. Looked up from germline, CDR1 is SQVTM and CDR2 is ANQGSEA. The junction had 8 bases not matched to a gene; V was cut back by 4 bases and J by 4 bases. The CDR3: CSVGGLQGGTEAFF. The CDR3 DNA reads TGCAGCGTTGGGGGATTACAGGGGGGCACTGAAGCTTTCTTT.

The chain combines TRBV18 with TRBJ1-2; no clear D. The CDR3 sequence is 15 residues long. The V and J ends lost 0 bases and 4 bases respectively, with 12 bases between them. Per germline, CDR1 KGHSH and CDR2 LQKENI. The CDR3 sequence: CASSPPGSIPYGYTF. CDR3 nucleotide sequence: TGTGCCAGCTCACCACCAGGGTCAATACCCTATGGCTACACCTTC.